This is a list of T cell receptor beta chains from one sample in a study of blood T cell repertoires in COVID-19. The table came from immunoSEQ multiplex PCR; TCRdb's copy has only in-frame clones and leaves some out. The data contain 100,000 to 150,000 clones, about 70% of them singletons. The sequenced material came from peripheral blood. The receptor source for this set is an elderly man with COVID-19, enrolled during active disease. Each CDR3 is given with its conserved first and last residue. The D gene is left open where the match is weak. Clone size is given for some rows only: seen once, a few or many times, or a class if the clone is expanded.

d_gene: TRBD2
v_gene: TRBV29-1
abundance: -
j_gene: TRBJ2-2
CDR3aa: CSVSPGTRNTGELFF
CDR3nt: TGCAGCGTTTCCCCCGGGACTAGAAACACCGGGGAGCTGTTTTTT

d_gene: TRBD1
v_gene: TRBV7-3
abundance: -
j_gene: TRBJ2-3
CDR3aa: CASSVQGGIDTQYF
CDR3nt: TGTGCCAGCAGCGTACAGGGGGGCATAGATACGCAGTATTTT

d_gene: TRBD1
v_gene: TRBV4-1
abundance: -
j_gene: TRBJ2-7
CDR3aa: CASSHGPGTGLYEQYF
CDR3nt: TGCGCCAGCAGCCATGGGCCCGGGACAGGGCTGTACGAGCAGTACTTC

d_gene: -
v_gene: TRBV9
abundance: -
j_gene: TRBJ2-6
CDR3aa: CASSVGGRSSGANVLTF
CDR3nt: TGTGCCAGCAGCGTAGGGGGCAGGAGCTCTGGGGCCAACGTCCTGACTTTC

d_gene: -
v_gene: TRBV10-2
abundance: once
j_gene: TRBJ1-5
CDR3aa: CASSDRNYQPQHF
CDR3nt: TGCGCCAGCAGTGACAGGAATTATCAGCCCCAGCATTTT

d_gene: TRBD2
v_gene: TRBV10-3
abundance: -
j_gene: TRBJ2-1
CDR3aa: CAIRLTSGSRDEQFF
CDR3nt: TGTGCCATCAGGCTTACTAGCGGGAGTCGTGATGAGCAGTTCTTC

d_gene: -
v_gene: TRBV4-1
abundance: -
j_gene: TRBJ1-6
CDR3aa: CASSHSGAYNSPLHF
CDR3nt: TGCGCCAGCAGCCATAGTGGAGCCTATAATTCACCCCTCCACTTT

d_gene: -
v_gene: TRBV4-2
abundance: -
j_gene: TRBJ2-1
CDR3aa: CASSRNLRESEQFF
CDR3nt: TGTGCCAGCAGCCGGAACCTCCGGGAGAGTGAGCAGTTCTTC

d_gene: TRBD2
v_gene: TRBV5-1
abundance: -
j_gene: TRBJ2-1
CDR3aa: CASSLLTSDEQFF
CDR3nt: TGCGCCAGCAGCTTGCTGACTAGCGATGAGCAGTTCTTC

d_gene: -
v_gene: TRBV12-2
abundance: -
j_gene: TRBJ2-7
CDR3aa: CASRLDSGRNEQYF
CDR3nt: TGTGCAAGTCGCTTAGATTCCGGGAGAAACGAGCAGTACTTC

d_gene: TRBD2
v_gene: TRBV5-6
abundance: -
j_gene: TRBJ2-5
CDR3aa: CASTLAGVGETQYF
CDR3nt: TGTGCCAGCACCCTAGCGGGAGTGGGAGAGACCCAGTACTTC

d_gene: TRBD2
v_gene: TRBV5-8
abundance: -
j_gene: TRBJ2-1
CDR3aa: CASSGRLARGYNEQFF
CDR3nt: TGTGCCAGCAGCGGACGACTAGCAAGGGGTTACAATGAGCAGTTCTTC

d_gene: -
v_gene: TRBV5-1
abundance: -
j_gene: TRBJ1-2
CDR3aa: CASSFIDGGGYGYTF
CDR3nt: TGCGCCAGCAGCTTTATTGACGGAGGAGGCTATGGCTACACCTTC

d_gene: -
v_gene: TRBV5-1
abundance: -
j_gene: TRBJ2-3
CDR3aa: CASSTQGTDTQYF
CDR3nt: TGCGCCAGCAGCACCCAGGGGACAGATACGCAGTATTTT

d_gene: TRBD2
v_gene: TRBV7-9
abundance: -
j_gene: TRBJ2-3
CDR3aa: CASSWTSGYTDTQYF
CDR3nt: TGTGCCAGCAGCTGGACTAGCGGATACACAGATACGCAGTATTTT

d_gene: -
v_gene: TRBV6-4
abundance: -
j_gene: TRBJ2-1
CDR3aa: CASSEKPGTYNEQFF
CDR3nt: TGTGCCAGCAGTGAAAAACCGGGAACCTACAATGAGCAGTTCTTC

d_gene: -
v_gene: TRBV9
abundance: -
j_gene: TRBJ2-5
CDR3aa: CASSVGDGGQETQYF
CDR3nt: TGTGCCAGCAGCGTAGGAGACGGGGGCCAAGAGACCCAGTACTTC

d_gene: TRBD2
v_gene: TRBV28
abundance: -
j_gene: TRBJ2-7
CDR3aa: CASSVIGGGGYEQYF
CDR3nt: TGTGCCAGCAGTGTCATTGGTGGGGGGGGCTACGAGCAGTACTTC

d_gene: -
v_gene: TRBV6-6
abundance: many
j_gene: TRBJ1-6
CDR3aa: CASSYEGYNSPLHF
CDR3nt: TGTGCCAGCAGTTACGAGGGCTATAATTCACCCCTCCACTTT

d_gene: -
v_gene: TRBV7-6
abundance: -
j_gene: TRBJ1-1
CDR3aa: CASSSRGGNTEAFF
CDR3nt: TGTGCCAGCAGCTCTCGGGGGGGCAACACTGAAGCTTTCTTT

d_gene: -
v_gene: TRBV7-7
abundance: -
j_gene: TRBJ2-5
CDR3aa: CASSLGGSPTETQYF
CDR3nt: TGTGCTAGCAGCTTAGGAGGGTCCCCAACAGAGACCCAGTACTTC

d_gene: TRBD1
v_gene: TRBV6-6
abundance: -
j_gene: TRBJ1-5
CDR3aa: CASSQTGGAGSNQPQHF
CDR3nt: TGTGCCAGCAGTCAAACAGGGGGCGCGGGGAGCAATCAGCCCCAGCATTTT

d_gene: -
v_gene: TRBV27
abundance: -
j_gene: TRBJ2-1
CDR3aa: CASSFSGGVVYNEQFF
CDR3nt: TGTGCCAGCAGTTTTAGCGGCGGGGTGGTTTACAATGAGCAGTTCTTC

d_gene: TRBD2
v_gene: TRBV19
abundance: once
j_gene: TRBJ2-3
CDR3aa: CATTLAPYADTQYF
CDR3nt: TGTGCCACTACACTAGCGCCATACGCAGATACGCAGTATTTT